This T cell receptor beta chain was retrieved from a study of cytotoxic CD8 clonotypes in ibrutinib-treated CLL. In the study overall: Partial responses totalled about 24 and complete responses 2; after median about six years, about 14 remained remitted and about twelve progressed. With a range of 6 to 36, the median treatment time before response samples were taken was more than nine months.

Approximately 1.8 micrograms of genomic DNA came from cryopreserved PBMCs for TCR beta libraries. TCRdb's copy holds only in-frame clones and misses some; the assay was immunoSEQ multiplex PCR. Of 150,000 or so clones in the sample, around 80% were seen once. CDR1 and CDR2 from the germline V gene are SGDLS and YYNGEE. With 2 bases removed from V and 3 bases from J, the gap between germline ends came to 4 bases. This CDR3 has 12 residues. For this clone: The antigen is undetermined.

Study-wide results and caveats: Clonality was higher at ibrutinib response and returned toward baseline at progression.

The source is a human donor with chronic lymphocytic leukemia. Here the sequenced sample was PBMCs, taken after 36 months of ibrutinib treatment. The V and J genes are TRBV9 and TRBJ2-3; no clear D gene. The chain's CDR3 is CASSVYTDTQYF. Written as DNA, the CDR3 is TGTGCCAGCAGCGTCTATACAGATACGCAGTATTTT.